The TCR beta chain under discussion was sequenced for a study of blood T cells in healthy people across ages (dated by TCRdb to between 2014 and 2016). For the wider study: In model experiments, template switching captured about one uniquely barcoded TCR beta cDNA molecule for every two T cells. Using deep sequencing normalized with unique cDNA molecular identifiers, the study measured how TCR beta repertoire diversity changes with age. The donors were split into four age groups: young (average about 16 years), middle-aged (about 40), aged (more than 55) and long-lived (82). To avoid experimental bias, donors of different ages were distributed randomly across sequencing lanes. Using the same blood draw, the study looked at two additional independent replicas of 1 million unique cDNA reads for two donors, one aged 18 to 30 and the other aged 80 or older. Results the study describes overall, beyond this receptor: There was a strong correlation between observed TCR beta diversity and the percentage of naive T cells measured by flow cytometry. Since profiling was done on bulk unsorted PBMCs, naive and antigen-experienced compartments could not be conclusively compared. The CMV infection status of donors was not known, potentially confounding age-related changes in expanded clonotypes. Compared with the aged group, the long-lived group had more naive CD4+ T cells, fewer expanded clones and increased TCR diversity, a pattern suggesting age selection. Estimates of total diversity from one million sequenced T cells were regarded as lower bounds and underestimates. Observed TCR beta diversity per million T cells fell roughly linearly with age, and a significant reduction was already apparent by age around 39.

This clonotype has more than one count but fewer than ten. Its antigen remains undetermined. Nothing much larger sits one base from this clone, and base qualities are not available. Trimming leaves V shorter by 5 bases and J shorter by 3 bases, with the junction holding 4 bases beyond the gene matches. The CDR3 goes from the cysteine to the phenylalanine over 14 residues. Just CDR3 DNA is preserved here, 42 bases in frame from base 1. CDR1 SGHTA and CDR2 FQGNSA were looked up in the germline V gene. The donors were some 36 Caucasian individuals from Russia, aged 6 to 90 years, who were systemically healthy. Ten milliliters of peripheral blood were drawn from each donor into EDTA-treated Vacutainer tubes. PBMCs were isolated by Ficoll-Paque density-gradient centrifugation, with at least 7 million obtained per sample. Trizol reagent was used to extract total RNA from PBMCs, with at least 5.5 micrograms per sample. For every donor, an aliquot of PBMCs went through flow cytometry to measure the percentages of naive CD45RAhigh/CD27high T cells.

Library generation was performed with 5' RACE. Data came from an Illumina HiSeq 2500. The second PCR ran for roughly 7 to 11 cycles and used a J-beta primer mix along with a sample-barcoded 5' primer. A template-switch 5' adaptor carrying 12 random nucleotides introduced a unique molecular identifier onto each TCR beta cDNA molecule. Each sample yielded at least 3 million CDR3-containing paired-end reads. First-strand cDNA was synthesized from all RNA with the Mint cDNA synthesis kit, primed by a TRBC-specific oligonucleotide. Following uracil-DNA glycosylase treatment, all cDNA underwent a first 18-cycle PCR with the universal primers M1SS and BC2_uni_R. Under the source paper's analysis protocol: For normalization, 1 million high-quality reads were randomly selected from each sample, with every read carrying a distinct molecular identifier. Instead of being binned into consensus sequences, reads that shared molecular identifiers were thrown out. MiTCR, set to a Q25 quality threshold and the strictest error-elimination algorithm, was used for CDR3 identification, clonotype clustering and error correction. Lower-bound total TCR beta diversity was estimated with a nonparametric unseen species model using Euler transformation. The public reads were reanalyzed by TCRdb: fastp trimming at Q25, MiXCR alignment, in-frame beta chains only. Merged by CDR3 protein, the rows form single entries marked with the most common genes and DNA. The V and J calls come from TCRdb's annotation, not from the publication. The sample table lists fewer than 800,000 distinct CDR3 sequences, about a third of them with a count of one. The ten largest clonotypes hold over 15% of the sample.

The V gene is TRBV7-2 and the J gene is TRBJ1-5, and 7 bases in between align with TRBD1. This receptor was identified in a woman of 80 years or more in good health. Donor details come from another sample of the same person, matched by shared clones. Sequenced sample: blood. The DNA reads TGTGCCAGCAGCCCGGACAGGAACAATCAGCCCCAGCATTTT. This is translated as CASSPDRNNQPQHF.